This TCR beta chain is from a study of blood T cell repertoires in COVID-19. The junction had 1 base not matched to a gene; V was cut back by 6 bases and J by 8 bases. CDR1 is LNHDA and CDR2 is SQIVND in the germline V gene (reference sequence). CDR3 length: 13 amino acids. Measured with immunoSEQ multiplex PCR; TCRdb has only the in-frame clones, and not every one. Among about 210,000 clones listed, approximately 88% were seen once. The V call is TRBV19, the J call TRBJ1-6, with TRBD1 matching over 10 bases. The sequence derives from a woman aged 40 to 50 with acute COVID-19. The sequencing input was PBMCs or T cells enriched from blood (not recorded which). The DNA for the CDR3 is TGTGCCAGTAGGGGGACAGGGGATTCACCCCTCCACTTT. Its protein product is CASRGTGDSPLHF.